The 9 T cell receptor beta chains reported below all come from one sample, sequenced in a study of human T cells and chemical hapten exposure. TCRdb re-called the RACE reads through MiXCR, storing one row per CDR3 protein. The table records some 94,000 distinct CDR3 sequences, 9.5% to 15% of them present only once. Documented time point: patch test 1, 2 weeks after DPC sensitization. Treatment in this sample: therapeutic diphenylcyclopropenone sensitization with weekly scalp DPC. The material sequenced was whole blood, taken in connection with sensitization to the hapten diphenylcyclopropenone (DPC). The receptor set was obtained from a woman aged 40-49 years with alopecia areata. Some clones in this sample may be carry-over from other donors' samples.

The V call is TRBV7-3, the J call TRBJ2-5; the match to TRBD2 covers 9 bases. The CDR3 has 15 residues. Looked up from germline, CDR1 is SGHTA and CDR2 is FQGTGA. The V gene end was trimmed by 2 bases and the J gene end by 5 bases; junction bases not matched to a gene: 6. The CDR3 region is CASSLAGGRVETQYF. The CDR3 bases are TGTGCCAGCAGCTTAGCGGGAGGGAGGGTGGAGACCCAGTACTTC.

The chain combines TRBV20-1 with TRBJ1-1; D is perhaps TRBD1 (5 bases). The V gene's germline CDR1 is DFQATT and CDR2 SNEGSKA (reference sequence). There are 13 residues in the CDR3. V was trimmed by 3 bases and J by 4 bases, leaving 12 bases between them. The CDR3 here is CSASLRGPTEAFF. In DNA, the CDR3 is TGCAGTGCTAGCTTAAGGGGTCCCACTGAAGCTTTCTTT.

The chain uses TRBV29-1 and TRBJ2-2; 7 bases match TRBD1. V lost 4 bases and J lost 2; bases outside the gene matches: 4. Germline CDR1 reads SQVTM; CDR2 reads ANQGSEA. The CDR3 is 14 amino acids. The CDR3 DNA sequence: TGCAGCGTTGGTGGGACAGTAAACACCGGGGAGCTGTTTTTT. Protein sequence: CSVGGTVNTGELFF.

The chain combines TRBV11-2 with TRBJ2-4; TRBD2 aligns across 9 bases. Germline trimming cut 4 bases from V and 6 bases from J; bases unmatched to any gene: 13. Looked up from germline, CDR1 is SGHAT and CDR2 is FQNNGV. The CDR3 sequence is 17 residues long. In nucleotides, the CDR3 is TGTGCCAGCAGCTCCGGGACTAGCTCACCCAGGTCAAACATTCAGTACTTC. Translation: CASSSGTSSPRSNIQYF.

This clonotype occurred many times. The chain has TRBV6-2 or TRBV6-3 and TRBJ2-7; TRBD2 is a possible D gene (5 bases). V lost 11 bases and J 4 bases, leaving 21 bases between the germline ends. The germline V gene encodes CDR1 MNHEY and CDR2 SVGEGT. This CDR3 spans 14 amino acids. The CDR3 reads CAVKERVSTYEQYF. The CDR3 bases are TGTGCCGTCAAAGAGAGGGTCTCCACTTACGAGCAGTACTTC.

V and J are TRBV6-2 or TRBV6-3 and TRBJ2-1; 8 positions match TRBD1. V trimming: 11 bases; J trimming: 7 bases; junction bases outside the gene matches: 10. This CDR3 comprises 13 residues. Germline values: CDR1 MNHEY, CDR2 SVGEGT. The CDR3 sequence: CAAQGAGSNEQFF. The CDR3 region has the DNA TGTGCCGCCCAGGGGGCGGGAAGTAATGAGCAGTTCTTC.

This clonotype came up many times. V and J are TRBV6-6 and TRBJ2-2; 7 nucleotides align to TRBD2. The V segment lost 9 bases and the J segment 4 bases; nucleotides outside the gene matches: 17. The CDR3 is 17 residues long. Germline V gene data show CDR1 as MNHNY and CDR2 as SVGAGI (reference sequence). CDR3 nucleotide sequence: TGTGCCAGTCAAGATGCTGCGGGAGATCCACGCACCGGGGAGCTGTTTTTT. Residues: CASQDAAGDPRTGELFF.

The chain uses TRBV20-1 and TRBJ1-4; weak D call: TRBD1 (6 bases). Per germline, CDR1 DFQATT and CDR2 SNEGSKA (reference sequence). V lost 5 bases to trimming and J lost 2 bases, with 9 bases between them. This CDR3 has 13 amino acids. The CDR3 protein is CSAEGGTNEKLFF. The CDR3 bases are TGCAGTGCTGAGGGGGGGACTAATGAAAAACTGTTTTTT.

The sample holds many counts of this clonotype. The chain links TRBV6-6 to TRBJ2-6; D perhaps matches TRBD1 (6 bases). CDR3 length: 16 residues. Trimming removed 8 bases at V and 0 bases at J, with 14 bases between. Germline values: CDR1 MNHNY, CDR2 SVGAGI (reference sequence). The CDR3 sequence is CASGGSPFSGANVLTF. In nucleotides, the CDR3 is TGTGCCAGCGGGGGCAGCCCCTTCTCTGGGGCCAACGTCCTGACTTTC.